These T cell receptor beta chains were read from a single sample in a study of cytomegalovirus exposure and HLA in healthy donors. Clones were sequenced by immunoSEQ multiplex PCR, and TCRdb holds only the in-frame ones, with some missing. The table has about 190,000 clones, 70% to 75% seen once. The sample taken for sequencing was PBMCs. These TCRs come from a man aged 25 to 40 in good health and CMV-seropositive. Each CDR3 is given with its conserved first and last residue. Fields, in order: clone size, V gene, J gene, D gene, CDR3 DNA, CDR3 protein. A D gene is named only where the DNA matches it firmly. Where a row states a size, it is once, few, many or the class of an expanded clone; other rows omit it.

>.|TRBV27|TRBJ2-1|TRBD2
TGTGCCAGCAGTTCGCCGCGACTAGCGGGAGGGCCGTGGGATGAGCAGTTCTTC
CASSSPRLAGGPWDEQFF
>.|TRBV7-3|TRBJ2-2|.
TGTGCCAGCAGCTTAACCAGGGGACACACCGGGGAGCTGTTTTTT
CASSLTRGHTGELFF
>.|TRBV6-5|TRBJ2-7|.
TGTGCCAGCAGTTCCCAGGGGAAGCAGTACTTC
CASSSQGKQYF
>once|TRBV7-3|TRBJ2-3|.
TGTGCCAGCAGCTTAAGGGCGGGGAACACAGATACGCAGTATTTT
CASSLRAGNTDTQYF
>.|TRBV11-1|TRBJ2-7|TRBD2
TGTGCCAGCAGCCGGGAGGTTAGCAGGGTCCACGAGCAGTACTTC
CASSREVSRVHEQYF
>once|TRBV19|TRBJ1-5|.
TGTGCCAGTACAGAGGGAGCGGGCAATCAGCCCCAGCATTTT
CASTEGAGNQPQHF
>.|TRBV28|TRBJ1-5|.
TGTGCCAGCGGATCCGGGAGGGCCCAGCATTTT
CASGSGRAQHF
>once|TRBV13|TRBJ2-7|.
TGTGCCAGCAGGAAGCTCACAGGGAGGGAGTCCTACGAGCAGTACTTC
CASRKLTGRESYEQYF
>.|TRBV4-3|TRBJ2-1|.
TGCGCCAGCAGCCAAGATCGGGACTGGGATGAGCAGTTCTTC
CASSQDRDWDEQFF
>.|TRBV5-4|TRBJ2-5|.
TGTGCCAGCAGCTTGGGGATGGAGAGGGATCGGGAGACCCAGTACTTC
CASSLGMERDRETQYF
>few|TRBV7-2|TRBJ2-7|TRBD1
TGTGCCACCCAAGGGGACAGGGGTTACGAGCAGTACTTC
CATQGDRGYEQYF
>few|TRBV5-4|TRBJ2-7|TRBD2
TGTGCCAGCAGCCCACGGACTAGCGCGAACGAGCAGTACTTC
CASSPRTSANEQYF
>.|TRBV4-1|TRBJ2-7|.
TGCGCCAGCAGCCTCCGGGACACCGACTACGAGCAGTACTTC
CASSLRDTDYEQYF
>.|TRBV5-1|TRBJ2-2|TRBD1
TGCGCCAGCAGCTTCATGAGATCCGGGACAGGGAACACCGGGGAGCTGTTTTTT
CASSFMRSGTGNTGELFF
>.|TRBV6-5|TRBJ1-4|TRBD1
TGTGCCAGCAGGCCGGGCAGGGGGCGGGAAAAACTGTTTTTT
CASRPGRGREKLFF
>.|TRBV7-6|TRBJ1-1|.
TGTGCCAGCAGCTTAGACGGGGGAGGTTACACTGAAGCTTTCTTT
CASSLDGGGYTEAFF
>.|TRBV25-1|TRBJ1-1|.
TGTGCCAGCAGTTCGCAGGGGACGAACACTGAAGCTTTCTTT
CASSSQGTNTEAFF
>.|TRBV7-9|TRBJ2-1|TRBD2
TGTGCCAGCAGCACCTCTAGCGGGGGTAGATACAATGAGCAGTTCTTC
CASSTSSGGRYNEQFF
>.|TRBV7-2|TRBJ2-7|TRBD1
TGTGCCAGCAGCTTGCGTAGGGACAGCTCCTACGAGCAGTACTTC
CASSLRRDSSYEQYF
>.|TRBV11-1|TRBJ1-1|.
TGTGCCAGCAGCTTAGAAAGAGTATCTCCCTTTGAAGCTTTCTTT
CASSLERVSPFEAFF
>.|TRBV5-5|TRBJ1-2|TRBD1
TGTGCCAGCAGCTCAGGGGGCAGCTATGGCTACACCTTC
CASSSGGSYGYTF
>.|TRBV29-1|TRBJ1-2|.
TGCAGCGCCTTCCAAGGGGGCTATGGCTACACCTTC
CSAFQGGYGYTF
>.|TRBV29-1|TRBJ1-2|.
TGCAGCGTTAGAGGCTCAGCTAACTATGGCTACACCTTC
CSVRGSANYGYTF
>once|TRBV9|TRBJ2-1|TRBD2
TGTGCCAGCAGCGTCTCTGGACTAGCGGGAGAGGATGAGCAGTTCTTC
CASSVSGLAGEDEQFF
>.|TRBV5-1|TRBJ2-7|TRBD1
TGCGCCAGCAGCTTGGATGGGACAGGGACCTCCTACGAGCAGTACTTC
CASSLDGTGTSYEQYF
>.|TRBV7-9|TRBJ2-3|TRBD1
TGTGCCAGCCAACCCCAGGGGGTCAAGGCAGATACGCAGTATTTT
CASQPQGVKADTQYF
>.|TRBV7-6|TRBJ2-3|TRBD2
TGTGCCAGCAGCTCAGGTCTAGCGGGGCGCCTCAGCACAGATACGCAGTATTTT
CASSSGLAGRLSTDTQYF
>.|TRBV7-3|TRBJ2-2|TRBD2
TGTGCCAGCAGCTTGGGACTAGCGGGGGGGCCCGGGGAGCTGTTTTTT
CASSLGLAGGPGELFF
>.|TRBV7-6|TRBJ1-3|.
TGTGCCAGCAGTACAACCGACAGCTCTGGAAACACCATATATTTT
CASSTTDSSGNTIYF
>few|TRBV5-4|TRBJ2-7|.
TGTGCCAGCAGCTTGGACCGACAGTACGAGCAGTACTTC
CASSLDRQYEQYF
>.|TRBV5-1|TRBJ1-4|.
TGCGCCAGCAGCTTGGCTTCGGGTTCGGGGGAAAAACTGTTTTTT
CASSLASGSGEKLFF
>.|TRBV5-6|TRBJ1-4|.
TGTGCCAGCAGCTTGTACAGCCAAACTAATGAAAAACTGTTTTTT
CASSLYSQTNEKLFF
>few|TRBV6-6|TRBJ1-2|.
TGTGCCAGCAGCCCAATGGGGGGGGCTGGAGTCTATGGCTACACCTTC
CASSPMGGAGVYGYTF